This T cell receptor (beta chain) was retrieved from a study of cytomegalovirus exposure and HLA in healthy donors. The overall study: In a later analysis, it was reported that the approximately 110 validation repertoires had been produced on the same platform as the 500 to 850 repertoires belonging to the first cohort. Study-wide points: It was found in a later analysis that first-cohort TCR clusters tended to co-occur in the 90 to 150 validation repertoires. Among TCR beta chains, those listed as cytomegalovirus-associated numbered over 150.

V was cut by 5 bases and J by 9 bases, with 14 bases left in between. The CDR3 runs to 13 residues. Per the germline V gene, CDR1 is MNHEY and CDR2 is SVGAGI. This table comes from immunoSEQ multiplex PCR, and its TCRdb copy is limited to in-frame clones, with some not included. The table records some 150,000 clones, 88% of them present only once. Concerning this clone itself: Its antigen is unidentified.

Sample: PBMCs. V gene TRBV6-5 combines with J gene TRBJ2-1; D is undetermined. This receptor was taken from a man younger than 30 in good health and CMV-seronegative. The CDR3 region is CASSPLPAIEQFF. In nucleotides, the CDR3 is TGTGCCAGCAGTCCTCTTCCCGCGATTGAGCAGTTCTTC.